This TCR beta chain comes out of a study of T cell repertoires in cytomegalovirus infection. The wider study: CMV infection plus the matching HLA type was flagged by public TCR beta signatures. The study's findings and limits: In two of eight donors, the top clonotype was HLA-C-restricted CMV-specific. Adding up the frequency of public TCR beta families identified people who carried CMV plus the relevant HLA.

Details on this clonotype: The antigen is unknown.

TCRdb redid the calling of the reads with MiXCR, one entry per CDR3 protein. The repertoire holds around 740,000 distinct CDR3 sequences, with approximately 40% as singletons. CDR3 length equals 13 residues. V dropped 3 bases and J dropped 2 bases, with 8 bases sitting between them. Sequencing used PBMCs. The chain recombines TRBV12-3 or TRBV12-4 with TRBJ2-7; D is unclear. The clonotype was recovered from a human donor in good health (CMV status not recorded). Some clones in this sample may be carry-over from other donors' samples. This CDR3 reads CASSFVTTYEQYF. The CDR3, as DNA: TGTGCCAGCAGTTTCGTGACAACCTACGAGCAGTACTTC.